This T cell receptor (beta chain) was identified during a study of T cells in Graves' hyperthyroidism and ophthalmopathy (dated by TCRdb to about 2019). Turning to the overall study: Peripheral blood was collected at initial diagnosis, before any treatment. A discovery cohort of about 100 patients, 43 with Graves' ophthalmopathy and about 58 with stable Graves' hyperthyroidism, was used to find distinguishing TCR V-J signatures. Prospective prediction of ophthalmopathy was tested in an independent validation cohort of 18 to 20 hyperthyroidism patients and 15 to 17 patients who later progressed to ophthalmopathy. The 100 discovery patients were divided at random into training and test sets in a 7:3 ratio. In addition, the study compared T-cell repertoires in thyroid tissue and in blood from a handful of Graves' hyperthyroidism patients. Following sampling, methimazole starting at 30 mg daily was given to hyperthyroidism patients, and high-dose intravenous methylprednisolone was given to ophthalmopathy patients. According to the paper, TCR Vbeta CDR3 sequencing was carried out on 135 peripheral blood samples, which came from under 50 ophthalmopathy, approximately 72 hyperthyroidism and some 17 progressor patients.

The TCR beta CDR3 regions were amplified from RNA transcripts. For the first round of RT-PCR on the TCR CDR3, the HTBI primer set was used together with the Qiagen OneStep RT-PCR kit. Libraries were constructed in a second round of multiplex PCR, after which size selection and purification were performed. The libraries were sequenced on an Illumina HiSeq2000 using paired-end 100 bp reads. The original pipeline was this. Raw data were processed with SOAPnuke, discarding reads with adapters, uncalled bases, mean Phred below 15, or no exact constant-primer or identifier match. COPE v1.2.5 was used to merge high-quality paired reads, and clonotypes were defined as unique nucleotide sequences. MiTCR v1.1 was used to align clonotypes to the IMGT TRBV, TRBD and TRBJ reference segments. Only V-J combinations with frequency above 0.0001, covering approximately 99% of repertoires, were analysed. A TCS score was defined as the ratio between F50 (clonal expansion) and ExV (chaos), using BLOSUM62-based TCRdist between CDR3 peptides within each V-J. Welch's t-statistics and random forest reduced roughly 540 V-J features to roughly 13, which were used in a naive Bayes classifier (R e1071). The Morisita-Horn index was used to measure how similar the thyroid and blood repertoires were. The raw public reads went through TCRdb reprocessing: fastp at Q25, MiXCR clone calling, in-frame beta chains kept. Entries that share a CDR3 protein sequence are merged under the most common genes and DNA. The V and J calls reflect TCRdb's pipeline rather than the authors' work. The sample profile shows just under 750,000 distinct CDR3 sequences; just over 35% of them were found once. The ten largest clones add up to around 31% of the sample.

CDR1 and CDR2, looked up from the germline V gene (reference sequence), are PRHDT and FYEKMQ. V loses 0 bases of germline sequence and J loses 2 bases, and the interval between the two ends is 10 bases. There are 15 amino acids in the CDR3, from cysteine to phenylalanine inclusive. Solely the CDR3 DNA is kept, with 45 bases framed from the first base. Results the study describes overall, beyond this receptor: Most expanded thyroid clonotypes (frequency above 0.001) were also found in blood, which suggests that blood repertoires may mirror thyroid immune responses. A model built on a 13 V-J signature distinguished ophthalmopathy from stable hyperthyroidism, reaching 85% to 90% sensitivity and approximately 83% specificity in cross-validation and 80%/75% in testing. No statistical method was used to set the sample size in advance, and investigators knew the group allocation. During validation, the model predicted progression to ophthalmopathy a median of approximately six months ahead of onset, with around 65% sensitivity and 72.22% specificity.

A patient counted as having stable Graves' hyperthyroidism if no progression to ophthalmopathy occurred over 18 months of follow-up. Hyperthyroidism patients were newly diagnosed, had a disease duration of under 2 months, and were aged 18 to 65 years. Any patient with an uncontrolled infection, another autoimmune disease, pregnancy or lactation was excluded. Clinical symptoms, serum thyroxine and TRAb, thyroid ultrasound, and orbital computed tomography formed the basis for the diagnoses. PBMCs were separated from roughly 9.3 ml of fresh peripheral blood using Ficoll-Paque density gradient centrifugation. Total RNA was extracted using Trizol reagent, and RNA quality was assessed on an Agilent 2100 Bioanalyzer. This clonotype was seen a handful of times. Which antigen it targets is not known. Base qualities are not at hand, and no much larger clone is one base apart.

The source of this sequence is a woman between 40 and 50 years old with Graves' hyperthyroidism. In this chain, TRBV13 is recombined with TRBJ1-2; the D gene assignment is ambiguous. The sample consisted of blood. The nucleotide sequence reads as follows: TGTGCCAGCAGCTTAGGAACAGATACCAACTATGGCTACACCTTC. This sequence encodes CASSLGTDTNYGYTF.